Included here is one T cell receptor beta chain sequence, with context. Its antigen is undetermined. The CDR3 covers 15 residues. The germline V gene encodes CDR1 SNHLY and CDR2 FYNNEI. J gave up 5 bases and V 3 bases, and 9 bases lay outside the gene matches. This record belongs to a study of shared clonotypes between healthy human individuals. Findings of the study overall: Having only a few donors restricted how much genetic and exposure-history diversity was captured.

Per sorted-subset replicate PCR, input was 150 to 250 ng DNA, representing tens of thousands of T cell genomes. The data were produced by immunoSEQ multiplex PCR, yet TCRdb's version contains in-frame clones alone and is incomplete. Found here are more than 400,000 clones, about 96% of them singletons; the top ten hold 0.064%. This clonotype was sampled from a woman aged 25 to 39 in good health. V and J are TRBV2 and TRBJ1-2; TRBD1 aligns across 7 bases. Material for sequencing was naive CD4+ T cells sorted from blood. Subset defined: CD45RA+ positively selected. CDR3 in amino acids: CASSDSGQRVYGYTF. CDR3 sequence (DNA): TGTGCCAGCAGTGATTCGGGACAGAGAGTGTATGGCTACACCTTC.